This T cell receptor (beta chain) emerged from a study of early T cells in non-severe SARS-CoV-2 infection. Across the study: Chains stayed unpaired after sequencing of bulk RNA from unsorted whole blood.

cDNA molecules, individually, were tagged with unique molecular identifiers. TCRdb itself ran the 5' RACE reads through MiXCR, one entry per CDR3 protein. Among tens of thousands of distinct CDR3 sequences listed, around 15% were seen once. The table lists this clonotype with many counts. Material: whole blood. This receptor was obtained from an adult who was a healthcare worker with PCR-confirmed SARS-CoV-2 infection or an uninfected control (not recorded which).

The DNA for the CDR3 is TGTGCCAGCACAGTGATTGGAGAGACCCAGTACTTC. The encoded protein is CASTVIGETQYF. V usage is TRBV12-3 or TRBV12-4 and J usage is TRBJ2-5; D remains ambiguous. V was cut by 7 bases and J by 4 bases, with 10 bases left in between. The CDR3 spans 12 residues.